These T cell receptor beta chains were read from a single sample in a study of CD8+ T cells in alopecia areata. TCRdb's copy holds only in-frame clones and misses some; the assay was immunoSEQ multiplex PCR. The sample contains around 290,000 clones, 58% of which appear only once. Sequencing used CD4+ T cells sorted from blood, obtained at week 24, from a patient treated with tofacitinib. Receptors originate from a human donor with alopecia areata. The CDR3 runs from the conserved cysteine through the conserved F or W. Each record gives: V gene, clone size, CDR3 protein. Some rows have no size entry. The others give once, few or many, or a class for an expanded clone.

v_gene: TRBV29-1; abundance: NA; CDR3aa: CSARGASLTYEQYF
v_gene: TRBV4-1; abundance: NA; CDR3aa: CASSPRTPNQPQHF
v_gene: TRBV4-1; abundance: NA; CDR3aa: CASSQVDILSYNEQFF
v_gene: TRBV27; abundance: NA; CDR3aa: CASRVRVGTQYF
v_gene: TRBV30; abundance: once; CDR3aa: CAWSQIGQGSNQPQHF
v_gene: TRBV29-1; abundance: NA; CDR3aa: CSVAERGSNQLQHF
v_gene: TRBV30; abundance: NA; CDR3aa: CAFSGLSYGYTF
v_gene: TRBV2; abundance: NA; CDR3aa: CASSEGLAGGLPGELFF
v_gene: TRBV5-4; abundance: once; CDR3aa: CASSLRQGLDYGYTF
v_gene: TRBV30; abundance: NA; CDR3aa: CAWSRGAGTDTQYF
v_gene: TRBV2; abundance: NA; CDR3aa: CASSEARGALSYTF
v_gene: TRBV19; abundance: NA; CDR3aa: CASSIGSVNYGYTF
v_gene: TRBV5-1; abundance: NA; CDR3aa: CASSLRSGETQYF
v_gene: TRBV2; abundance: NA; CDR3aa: CASSYRGPRPQHF
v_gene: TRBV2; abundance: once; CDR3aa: CASRRGHRDTQYF
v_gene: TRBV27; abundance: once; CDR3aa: CASSFGTGGTDTQYF
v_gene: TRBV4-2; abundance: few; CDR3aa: CASSQAGSGGPFDEQFF
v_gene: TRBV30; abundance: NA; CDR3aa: CAWSPPAGANVLTF
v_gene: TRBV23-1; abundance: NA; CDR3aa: CASKRADTQYF
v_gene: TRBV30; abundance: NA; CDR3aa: CAWWLTGNTIYF
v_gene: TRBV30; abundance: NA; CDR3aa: CAWIGWNTEAFF
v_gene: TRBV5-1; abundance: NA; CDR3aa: CASRSGGGTYEQYF
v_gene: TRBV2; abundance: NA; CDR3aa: CASGTSYEQYF
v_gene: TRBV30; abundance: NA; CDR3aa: CAWSLLQGNTGELFF
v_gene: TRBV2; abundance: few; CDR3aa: CASIRGTQGHEQYF
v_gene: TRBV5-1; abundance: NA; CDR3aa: CASSLVAGGNSGANVLTF
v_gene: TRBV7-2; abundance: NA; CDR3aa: CASSSGGIGSQETQYF
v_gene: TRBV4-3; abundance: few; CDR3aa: CASSQEISFNSPLHF
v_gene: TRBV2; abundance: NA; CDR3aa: CASAGQRWDTQYF
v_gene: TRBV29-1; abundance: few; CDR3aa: CSVVSGGGQPQHF
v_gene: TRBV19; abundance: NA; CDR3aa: CASSMEGGYTF
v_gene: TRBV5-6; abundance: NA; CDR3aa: CASSSDRTYEQYF
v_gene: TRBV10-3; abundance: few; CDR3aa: CAISQRSGDNTEAFF
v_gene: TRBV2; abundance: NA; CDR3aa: CASSIEDRAYHF
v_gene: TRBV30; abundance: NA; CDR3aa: CAWMTGRDEQFF
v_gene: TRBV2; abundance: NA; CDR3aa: CASSAGPTYGYTF
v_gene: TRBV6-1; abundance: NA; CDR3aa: CASSPAYTDTQYF
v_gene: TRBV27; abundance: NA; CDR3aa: CASRQALAKNIQYF
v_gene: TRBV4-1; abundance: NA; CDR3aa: CASSQDNRGWTEAFF
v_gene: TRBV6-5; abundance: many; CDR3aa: CASSYYGGRGEQYF
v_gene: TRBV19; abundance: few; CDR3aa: CASSMGAGMVGNEQYF
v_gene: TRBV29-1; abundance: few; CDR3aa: CSVDHGQGAREQFF
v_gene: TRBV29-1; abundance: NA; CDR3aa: CSVEGRGAETQYF
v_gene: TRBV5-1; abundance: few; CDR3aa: CASSLAGQVNTEAFF
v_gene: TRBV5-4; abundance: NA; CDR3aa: CASITGYNEQFF
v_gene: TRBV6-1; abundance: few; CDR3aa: CASRERLVETGELFF
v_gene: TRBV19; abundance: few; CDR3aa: CASSTITDTQYF
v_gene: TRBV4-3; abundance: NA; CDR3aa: CASSQEGRTYGYTF
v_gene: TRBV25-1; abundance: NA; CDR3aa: CASSERYEQYF
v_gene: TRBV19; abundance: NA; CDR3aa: CASSMLWQGNSKNIQYF
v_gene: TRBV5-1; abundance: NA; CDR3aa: CASSLGEDTQYF
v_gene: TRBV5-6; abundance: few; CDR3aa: CASSLERGLFQETQYF
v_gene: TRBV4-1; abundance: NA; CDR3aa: CASSRGPAIGYTF
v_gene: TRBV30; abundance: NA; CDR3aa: CAWSVGRVYEQYF
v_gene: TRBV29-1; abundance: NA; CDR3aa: CSVALRLADSYEQYF
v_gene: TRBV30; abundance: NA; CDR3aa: CAWGYSWTAYSNQPQHF
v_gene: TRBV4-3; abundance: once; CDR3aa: CASSQLSGGADSTDTQYF
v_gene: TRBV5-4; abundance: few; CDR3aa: CASSLYRNTEAFF
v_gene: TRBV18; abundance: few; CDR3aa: CASSPGLGNTIYF